This TCR beta chain emerged from a study of Graves' ophthalmopathy and Graves' hyperthyroidism. Hyperthyroidism was new, under 2 months, in patients aged 18 to 65. No donor had other autoimmune disease, uncontrolled infection, pregnancy or lactation. Thyroid ultrasound, orbital computed tomography, TRAb, serum thyroxine and clinical symptoms formed the basis of diagnosis. The study amplified TCR beta CDR3 regions using RNA transcripts. The first round was an RT-PCR with HTBI primers, and the second round was a multiplex PCR. A single record per CDR3 protein comes from TCRdb applying MiXCR to the multiplex PCR reads. The sample contains 450,000 to 600,000 distinct CDR3 sequences, just under 40% of which appear only once. With 3 bases removed from V and 1 base from J, the gap between germline ends came to 6 bases. This CDR3 contains 13 residues.

The TCR originated in an adult man with Graves' hyperthyroidism. V gene TRBV12-3 or TRBV12-4 combines with J gene TRBJ1-1; D ambiguous. The source material was peripheral blood or thyroid tissue (not recorded which). Here the CDR3 DNA reads TGTGCCAGCAGTTTGTTCGAGAACACTGAAGCTTTCTTT. It codes for CASSLFENTEAFF.